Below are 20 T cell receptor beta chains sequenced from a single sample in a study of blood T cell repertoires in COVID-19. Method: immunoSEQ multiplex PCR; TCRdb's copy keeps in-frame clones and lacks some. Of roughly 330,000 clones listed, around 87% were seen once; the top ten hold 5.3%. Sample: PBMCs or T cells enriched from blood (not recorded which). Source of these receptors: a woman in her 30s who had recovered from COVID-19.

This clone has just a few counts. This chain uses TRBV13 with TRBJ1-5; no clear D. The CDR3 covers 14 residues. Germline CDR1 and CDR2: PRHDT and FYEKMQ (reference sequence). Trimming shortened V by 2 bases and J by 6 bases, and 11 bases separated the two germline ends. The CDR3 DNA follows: TGTGCCAGCAGCTTAAGGAGTACGGGTCAGCCCCAGCATTTT. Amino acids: CASSLRSTGQPQHF.

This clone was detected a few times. CDR3 in amino acids: CSVSLTTNTEAFF. The CDR3 coding sequence is TGCAGCGTTTCCCTCACAACGAACACTGAAGCTTTCTTT. This chain joins TRBV29-1 and TRBJ1-1; no clear D gene. Germline values: CDR1 SQVTM, CDR2 ANQGSEA. The V and J ends lost 5 bases and 1 base respectively, with 11 bases between them. The CDR3 sequence is 13 residues long.

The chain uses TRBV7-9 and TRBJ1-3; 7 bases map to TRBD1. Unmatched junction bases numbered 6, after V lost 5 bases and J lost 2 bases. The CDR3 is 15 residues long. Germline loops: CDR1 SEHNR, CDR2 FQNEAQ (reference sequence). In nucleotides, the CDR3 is TGTGCCAGCAGCACTGACAGGGACCCTGGAAACACCATATATTTT. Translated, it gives CASSTDRDPGNTIYF.

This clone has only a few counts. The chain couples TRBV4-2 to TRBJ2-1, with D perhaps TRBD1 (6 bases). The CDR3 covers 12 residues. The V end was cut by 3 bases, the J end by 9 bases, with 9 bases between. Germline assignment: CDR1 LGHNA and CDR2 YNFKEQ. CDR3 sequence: CASSQGAGEQFF. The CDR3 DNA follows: TGTGCCAGCAGCCAGGGGGCTGGTGAGCAGTTCTTC.

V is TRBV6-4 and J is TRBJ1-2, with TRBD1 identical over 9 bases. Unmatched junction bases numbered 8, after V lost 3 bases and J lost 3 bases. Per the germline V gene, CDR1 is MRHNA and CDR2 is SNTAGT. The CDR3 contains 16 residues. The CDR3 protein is CASSEKGQGTYYGYTF. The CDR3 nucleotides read TGTGCCAGCAGTGAAAAAGGACAGGGGACTTACTATGGCTACACCTTC.

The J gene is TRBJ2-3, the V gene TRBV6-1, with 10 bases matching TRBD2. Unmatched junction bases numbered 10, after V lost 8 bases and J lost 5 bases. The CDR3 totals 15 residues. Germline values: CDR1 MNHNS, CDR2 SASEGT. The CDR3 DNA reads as TGTGCCAGCCAAAGCGGGGGGGCCACCGTAGATACGCAGTATTTT. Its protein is CASQSGGATVDTQYF.

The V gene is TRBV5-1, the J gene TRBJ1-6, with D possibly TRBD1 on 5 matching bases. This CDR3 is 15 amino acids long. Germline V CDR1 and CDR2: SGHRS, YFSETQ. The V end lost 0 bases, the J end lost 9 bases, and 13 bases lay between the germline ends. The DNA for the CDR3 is TGCGCCAGCAGCTTGGGCTTCAGGGAAATTTCACCCCTCCACTTT. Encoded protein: CASSLGFREISPLHF.

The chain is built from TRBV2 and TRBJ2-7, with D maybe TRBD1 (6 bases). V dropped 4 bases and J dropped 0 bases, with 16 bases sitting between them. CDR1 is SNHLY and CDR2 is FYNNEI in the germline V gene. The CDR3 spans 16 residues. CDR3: CASSVPQGVGSYEQYF. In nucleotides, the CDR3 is TGTGCCAGCAGTGTCCCACAGGGTGTAGGCTCCTACGAGCAGTACTTC.

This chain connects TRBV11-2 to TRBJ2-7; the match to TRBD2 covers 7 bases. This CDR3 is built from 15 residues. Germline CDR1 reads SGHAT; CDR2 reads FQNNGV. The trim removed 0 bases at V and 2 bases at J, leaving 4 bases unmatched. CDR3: CASSLDLGGAYEQYF. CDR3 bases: TGTGCCAGCAGCTTAGATCTGGGGGGGGCCTACGAGCAGTACTTC.

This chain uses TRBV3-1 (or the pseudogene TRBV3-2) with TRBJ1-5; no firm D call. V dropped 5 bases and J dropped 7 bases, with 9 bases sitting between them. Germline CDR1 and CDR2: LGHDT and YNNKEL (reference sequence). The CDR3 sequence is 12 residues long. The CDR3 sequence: CASSSPGQPQHF. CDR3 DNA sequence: TGTGCCAGCAGCTCACCGGGGCAGCCCCAGCATTTT.

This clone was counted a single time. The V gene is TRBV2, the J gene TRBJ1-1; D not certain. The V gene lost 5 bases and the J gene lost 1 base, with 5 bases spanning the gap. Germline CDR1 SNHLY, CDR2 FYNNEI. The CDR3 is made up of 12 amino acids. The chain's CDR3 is CASSPGNTEAFF. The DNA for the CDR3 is TGTGCCAGCAGTCCAGGGAACACTGAAGCTTTCTTT.

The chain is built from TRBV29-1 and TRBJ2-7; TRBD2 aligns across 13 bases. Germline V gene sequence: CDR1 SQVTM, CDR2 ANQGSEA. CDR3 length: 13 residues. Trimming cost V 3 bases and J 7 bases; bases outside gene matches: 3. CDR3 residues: CSVDILAGGEQYF. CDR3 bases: TGCAGCGTTGACATACTAGCGGGGGGGGAGCAGTACTTC.

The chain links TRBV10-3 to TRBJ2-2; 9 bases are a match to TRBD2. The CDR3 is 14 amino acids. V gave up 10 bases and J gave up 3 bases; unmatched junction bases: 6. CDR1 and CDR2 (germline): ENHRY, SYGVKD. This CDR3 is CASGGAPDTGELFF. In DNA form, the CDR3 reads TGTGCCAGCGGGGGGGCCCCGGACACCGGGGAGCTGTTTTTT.

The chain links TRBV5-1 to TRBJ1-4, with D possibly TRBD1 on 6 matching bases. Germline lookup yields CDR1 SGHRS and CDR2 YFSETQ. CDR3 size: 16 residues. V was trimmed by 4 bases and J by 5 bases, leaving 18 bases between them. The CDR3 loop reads CASSMGSSDRNEKLFF. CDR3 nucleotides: TGCGCCAGCAGCATGGGGAGCTCGGACAGAAATGAAAAACTGTTTTTT. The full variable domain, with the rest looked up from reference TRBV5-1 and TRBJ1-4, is KAGVTQTPRYLIKTRGQQVTLSCSPISGHRSVSWYQQTPGQGLQFLFEYFSETQRNKGNFPGRFSGRQFSNSRSEMNVSTLELGDSALYLCASSMGSSDRNEKLFFGSGTQLSVL.

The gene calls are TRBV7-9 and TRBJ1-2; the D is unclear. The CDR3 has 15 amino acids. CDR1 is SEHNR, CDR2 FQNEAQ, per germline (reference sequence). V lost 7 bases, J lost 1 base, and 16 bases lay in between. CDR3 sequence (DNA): TGTGCCAGCACTCTAGACCCGGGGAATAACTATGGCTACACCTTC. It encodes CASTLDPGNNYGYTF.

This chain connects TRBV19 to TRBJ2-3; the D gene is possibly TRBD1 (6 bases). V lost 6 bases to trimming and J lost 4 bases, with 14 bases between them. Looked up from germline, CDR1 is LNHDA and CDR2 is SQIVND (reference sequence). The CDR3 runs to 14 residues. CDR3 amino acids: CASRRQVASDTQYF. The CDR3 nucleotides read TGTGCCAGTAGGCGACAGGTCGCTTCAGATACGCAGTATTTT.

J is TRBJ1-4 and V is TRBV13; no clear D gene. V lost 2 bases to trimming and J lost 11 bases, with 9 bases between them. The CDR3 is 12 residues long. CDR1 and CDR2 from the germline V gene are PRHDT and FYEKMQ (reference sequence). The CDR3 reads CASSLPGEKLFF. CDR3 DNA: TGTGCCAGCAGCTTACCTGGGGAGAAACTGTTTTTT.

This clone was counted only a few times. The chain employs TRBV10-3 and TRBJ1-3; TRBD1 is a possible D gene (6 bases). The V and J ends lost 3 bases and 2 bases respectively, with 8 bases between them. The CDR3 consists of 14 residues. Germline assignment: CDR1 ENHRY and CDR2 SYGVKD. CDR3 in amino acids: CAISEQGAGNTIYF. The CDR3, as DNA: TGTGCCATCAGTGAACAGGGTGCTGGAAACACCATATATTTT.

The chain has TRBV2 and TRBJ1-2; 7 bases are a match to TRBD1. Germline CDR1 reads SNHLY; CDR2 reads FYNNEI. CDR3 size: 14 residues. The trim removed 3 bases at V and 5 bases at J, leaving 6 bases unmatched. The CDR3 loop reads CASSDGGQWYGYTF. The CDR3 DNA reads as TGTGCCAGCAGTGACGGGGGACAGTGGTATGGCTACACCTTC.

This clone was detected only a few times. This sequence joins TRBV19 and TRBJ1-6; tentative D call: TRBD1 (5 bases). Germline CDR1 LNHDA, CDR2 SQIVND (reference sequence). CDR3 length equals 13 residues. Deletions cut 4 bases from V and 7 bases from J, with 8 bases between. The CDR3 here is CASSTDRNSPLHF. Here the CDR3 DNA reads TGTGCCAGTAGTACTGACAGAAATTCACCCCTCCACTTT. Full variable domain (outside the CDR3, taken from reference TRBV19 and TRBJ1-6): DGGITQSPKYLFRKEGQNVTLSCEQNLNHDAMYWYRQDPGQGLRLIYYSQIVNDFQKGDIAEGYSVSREKKESFPLTVTSAQKNPTAFYLCASSTDRNSPLHFGNGTRLTVT.